This TCR beta chain was sequenced during a study of T cell changes during pregnancy in multiple sclerosis. The protocol was immunoSEQ multiplex PCR, while the TCRdb copy is restricted to in-frame clones and leaves out a portion. The data contain 73,000 or so clones, roughly nine tenths of them seen just once; the ten biggest clones take up 9.5%. The CDR3 has 13 residues. The V end lost 5 bases, the J end lost 4 bases, and 9 bases lay between the germline ends. From germline, CDR1 is KGHSY and CDR2 FQNENV. Only one count was recorded for this clone. Material: peripheral blood, obtained after pregnancy. V is TRBV16 and J is TRBJ1-5; a weak D match, TRBD1 (5 bases). The sequence was obtained from a female donor in good health, enrolled as a control in a pregnancy study. The DNA of the CDR3 is TGTGCCAGCAGCGCGACAGTTAATCAGCCCCAGCATTTT. Its translation is CASSATVNQPQHF.